The rows below give T cell receptor beta chains drawn from one sample of a study of T cells in Graves' hyperthyroidism and ophthalmopathy. TCRdb fed the multiplex PCR reads into MiXCR, producing one record per CDR3 protein. Among approximately 400,000 distinct CDR3 sequences, roughly 13% were seen once, and the ten largest hold 20%. The source material was blood. The receptors derive from a man younger than 45 with Graves' hyperthyroidism that later progressed to Graves' ophthalmopathy. Each CDR3 is given with its conserved first and last residue. D genes are given only for firm matches. Clone size is shown for a subset of rows, as once, few, many or a class of expanded clone.

cdr3_length: 13
d_call: NA
j_call: TRBJ1-3
clone_size: many
v_call: TRBV12-3/TRBV12-4
cdr3_aa: CASKEDAGRTIYF
cdr3_nt: TGTGCCAGCAAAGAGGACGCAGGACGGACCATATATTTT

cdr3_length: 17
d_call: NA
j_call: TRBJ2-2
clone_size: many
v_call: TRBV27
cdr3_aa: CASSFQEILQNTGELFF
cdr3_nt: TGTGCCAGCAGTTTTCAGGAGATACTACAGAACACCGGGGAGCTGTTTTTT

cdr3_length: 15
d_call: TRBD2
j_call: TRBJ2-1
clone_size: many
v_call: TRBV11-2
cdr3_aa: CANNSERGGYNEQFF
cdr3_nt: TGTGCCAACAACTCAGAGCGGGGGGGATACAATGAGCAGTTCTTC

cdr3_length: 13
d_call: NA
j_call: TRBJ1-1
clone_size: many
v_call: TRBV12-3/TRBV12-4
cdr3_aa: CASRQTGYTEAFF
cdr3_nt: TGTGCCAGCAGGCAGACAGGCTACACTGAAGCTTTCTTT

cdr3_length: 18
d_call: NA
j_call: TRBJ1-5
clone_size: NA
v_call: TRBV5-4
cdr3_aa: CASSTQKGGRSRSQPQHF
cdr3_nt: TGTGCCAGCAGCACACAGAAGGGGGGGCGCAGCAGATCCCAGCCCCAGCATTTT

cdr3_length: 14
d_call: NA
j_call: TRBJ1-6
clone_size: many
v_call: TRBV12-3/TRBV12-4
cdr3_aa: CASSLVQGDSPLHF
cdr3_nt: TGTGCCAGCAGTTTAGTACAGGGAGATTCACCCCTCCACTTT

cdr3_length: 14
d_call: NA
j_call: TRBJ1-1
clone_size: many
v_call: TRBV20-1
cdr3_aa: CSAIDDFRGTEAFF
cdr3_nt: TGCAGTGCTATCGATGACTTCCGGGGCACTGAAGCTTTCTTT

cdr3_length: 12
d_call: NA
j_call: TRBJ2-7
clone_size: many
v_call: TRBV11-2
cdr3_aa: CATGDPPGEQYF
cdr3_nt: TGTGCCACTGGGGATCCCCCAGGCGAGCAGTACTTC

cdr3_length: 15
d_call: TRBD1
j_call: TRBJ1-1
clone_size: many
v_call: TRBV11-2
cdr3_aa: CASSPEGQRNTEAFF
cdr3_nt: TGTGCCAGCAGCCCCGAGGGACAGAGGAACACTGAAGCTTTCTTT

cdr3_length: 10
d_call: NA
j_call: TRBJ2-2
clone_size: many
v_call: TRBV30
cdr3_aa: CAWSAGELFF
cdr3_nt: TGTGCCTGGAGTGCCGGGGAGCTGTTTTTT

cdr3_length: 15
d_call: NA
j_call: TRBJ2-1
clone_size: NA
v_call: TRBV13
cdr3_aa: CASTLSHQTGYEQFF
cdr3_nt: TGTGCCAGCACCCTTTCCCACCAAACAGGGTATGAGCAGTTCTTC

cdr3_length: 14
d_call: TRBD1
j_call: TRBJ1-2
clone_size: many
v_call: TRBV11-3
cdr3_aa: CASSLGTVQGAPTF
cdr3_nt: TGTGCCAGCAGCTTAGGGACTGTTCAGGGGGCTCCAACCTTC

cdr3_length: 15
d_call: TRBD1
j_call: TRBJ2-7
clone_size: NA
v_call: TRBV4-1
cdr3_aa: CASSQVGQGNYEQYF
cdr3_nt: TGCGCCAGCAGCCAAGTAGGACAGGGAAACTACGAGCAGTACTTC

cdr3_length: 14
d_call: NA
j_call: TRBJ2-3
clone_size: NA
v_call: TRBV5-8
cdr3_aa: CASSLGGAKDTQYF
cdr3_nt: TGTGCCAGCAGCCTAGGGGGGGCAAAAGATACGCAGTATTTT

cdr3_length: 13
d_call: NA
j_call: TRBJ1-2
clone_size: many
v_call: TRBV29-1
cdr3_aa: CSVDEVSNYGYTF
cdr3_nt: TGCAGCGTTGATGAGGTATCTAACTATGGCTACACCTTC

cdr3_length: 15
d_call: TRBD1
j_call: TRBJ2-1
clone_size: many
v_call: TRBV2
cdr3_aa: CASTYRGVALNEQFF
cdr3_nt: TGTGCCAGCACCTACAGGGGGGTCGCCCTCAATGAGCAGTTCTTC

cdr3_length: 16
d_call: NA
j_call: TRBJ1-1
clone_size: many
v_call: TRBV6-6
cdr3_aa: CASSYSIGERGTEAFF
cdr3_nt: TGTGCCAGCAGTTACTCGATAGGGGAGAGGGGCACTGAAGCTTTCTTT

cdr3_length: 15
d_call: TRBD2
j_call: TRBJ2-1
clone_size: many
v_call: TRBV6-1
cdr3_aa: CASSNQRGPYNEQFF
cdr3_nt: TGTGCCAGCAGCAACCAGCGGGGGCCCTACAATGAGCAGTTCTTC

cdr3_length: 17
d_call: NA
j_call: TRBJ2-1
clone_size: few
v_call: TRBV28
cdr3_aa: CASSSSGLLRLYNEQFF
cdr3_nt: TGTGCCAGCAGTTCGTCGGGACTCCTACGACTATACAATGAGCAGTTCTTC

cdr3_length: 12
d_call: NA
j_call: TRBJ2-5
clone_size: many
v_call: TRBV11-3
cdr3_aa: CASSDTKETQYF
cdr3_nt: TGTGCCAGCAGCGACACTAAAGAGACCCAGTACTTC

cdr3_length: 12
d_call: NA
j_call: TRBJ2-1
clone_size: many
v_call: TRBV28
cdr3_aa: CASSPPMNEQFF
cdr3_nt: TGTGCCAGCAGTCCACCGATGAATGAGCAGTTCTTC

cdr3_length: 14
d_call: TRBD2
j_call: TRBJ2-1
clone_size: few
v_call: TRBV3-1
cdr3_aa: CASSRPGLYNEQFF
cdr3_nt: TGTGCCAGCAGCCGACCGGGACTATACAATGAGCAGTTCTTC

cdr3_length: 16
d_call: NA
j_call: TRBJ2-3
clone_size: many
v_call: TRBV7-8
cdr3_aa: CASSLLSSGFPDTQYF
cdr3_nt: TGTGCCAGCAGCTTACTGTCATCGGGGTTCCCAGATACGCAGTATTTT

cdr3_length: 14
d_call: NA
j_call: TRBJ1-5
clone_size: NA
v_call: TRBV7-8
cdr3_aa: CASSFPSIDQPQHF
cdr3_nt: TGTGCCAGCAGCTTCCCGTCGATCGATCAGCCCCAGCATTTT

cdr3_length: 18
d_call: NA
j_call: TRBJ1-1
clone_size: many
v_call: TRBV6-2/TRBV6-3
cdr3_aa: CASSYPRSQGGGDTEAFF
cdr3_nt: TGTGCCAGCAGTTACCCCCGGTCACAGGGAGGTGGTGACACTGAAGCTTTCTTT

cdr3_length: 12
d_call: NA
j_call: TRBJ1-2
clone_size: NA
v_call: TRBV30
cdr3_aa: CAWSRDVDGYTF
cdr3_nt: TGTGCCTGGAGTAGGGACGTAGATGGCTACACCTTC

cdr3_length: 16
d_call: TRBD1
j_call: TRBJ1-4
clone_size: many
v_call: TRBV28
cdr3_aa: CASSMTPGQPNEKLFF
cdr3_nt: TGTGCCAGCAGCATGACACCGGGACAGCCAAATGAAAAACTGTTTTTT

cdr3_length: 16
d_call: NA
j_call: TRBJ1-5
clone_size: NA
v_call: TRBV12-5
cdr3_aa: CASGLVYTDSNQPQHF
cdr3_nt: TGTGCTAGTGGTTTGGTATACACGGATAGCAATCAGCCCCAGCATTTT

cdr3_length: 17
d_call: TRBD2
j_call: TRBJ2-3
clone_size: many
v_call: TRBV5-1
cdr3_aa: CASSSRPLAGETDTQYF
cdr3_nt: TGCGCCAGCAGCTCCCGGCCACTAGCGGGGGAAACAGATACGCAGTATTTT

cdr3_length: 15
d_call: TRBD2
j_call: TRBJ2-7
clone_size: many
v_call: TRBV7-2
cdr3_aa: CASSLSSSGDYEQYF
cdr3_nt: TGTGCCAGCAGCTTATCTTCTAGCGGGGACTACGAGCAGTACTTC

cdr3_length: 15
d_call: TRBD1
j_call: TRBJ1-2
clone_size: many
v_call: TRBV28
cdr3_aa: CASRSPGQTPYGYTF
cdr3_nt: TGTGCCAGCAGGTCTCCGGGACAGACCCCCTATGGCTACACCTTC

cdr3_length: 17
d_call: TRBD1
j_call: TRBJ2-7
clone_size: NA
v_call: TRBV29-1
cdr3_aa: CSVEEWDSFQSSYEQYF
cdr3_nt: TGCAGCGTTGAAGAATGGGACAGCTTCCAAAGCTCCTACGAGCAGTACTTC

cdr3_length: 18
d_call: TRBD2
j_call: TRBJ2-1
clone_size: NA
v_call: TRBV7-9
cdr3_aa: CASSLPRSSGGTYNEQFF
cdr3_nt: TGTGCCAGCAGCTTACCCAGAAGTAGCGGGGGGACCTACAATGAGCAGTTCTTC

cdr3_length: 13
d_call: NA
j_call: TRBJ2-2
clone_size: many
v_call: TRBV2
cdr3_aa: CASRTQGGGELFF
cdr3_nt: TGTGCCAGCAGGACTCAGGGTGGCGGGGAGCTGTTTTTT

cdr3_length: 13
d_call: TRBD1
j_call: TRBJ1-5
clone_size: few
v_call: TRBV20-1
cdr3_aa: CSATGQGHQPQHF
cdr3_nt: TGCAGTGCAACGGGACAGGGCCATCAGCCCCAGCATTTT

cdr3_length: 15
d_call: TRBD1
j_call: TRBJ1-1
clone_size: many
v_call: TRBV20-1
cdr3_aa: CSAKPGQGLNTEAFF
cdr3_nt: TGCAGTGCTAAGCCGGGACAGGGCTTGAACACTGAAGCTTTCTTT

cdr3_length: 18
d_call: TRBD2
j_call: TRBJ2-2
clone_size: few
v_call: TRBV7-2
cdr3_aa: CASSSGLAGIVDTGELFF
cdr3_nt: TGTGCCAGCAGCTCCGGACTAGCGGGCATAGTTGACACCGGGGAGCTGTTTTTT

cdr3_length: 15
d_call: NA
j_call: TRBJ2-5
clone_size: few
v_call: TRBV4-2
cdr3_aa: CASSQDRTEEETQYF
cdr3_nt: TGTGCCAGCAGCCAGGACCGGACCGAAGAGGAGACCCAGTACTTC

cdr3_length: 16
d_call: TRBD1
j_call: TRBJ2-7
clone_size: NA
v_call: TRBV3-1
cdr3_aa: CASSQPLTGAYDEQYF
cdr3_nt: TGTGCCAGCAGCCAACCTTTGACAGGGGCCTACGATGAGCAGTACTTC

cdr3_length: 14
d_call: NA
j_call: TRBJ2-5
clone_size: many
v_call: TRBV6-2/TRBV6-3
cdr3_aa: CASSFGTNKETQYF
cdr3_nt: TGTGCCAGCAGTTTCGGGACGAACAAAGAGACCCAGTACTTC

cdr3_length: 15
d_call: NA
j_call: TRBJ2-1
clone_size: many
v_call: TRBV7-3
cdr3_aa: CASSSDGEPYNEQFF
cdr3_nt: TGTGCCAGCAGCTCAGACGGCGAACCGTACAATGAGCAGTTCTTC

cdr3_length: 14
d_call: TRBD2
j_call: TRBJ2-7
clone_size: NA
v_call: TRBV30
cdr3_aa: CAWSAGLADYEQYF
cdr3_nt: TGTGCCTGGAGCGCCGGACTAGCGGACTACGAGCAGTACTTC

cdr3_length: 14
d_call: NA
j_call: TRBJ1-2
clone_size: many
v_call: TRBV6-2/TRBV6-3
cdr3_aa: CASSYSAWNYGYTF
cdr3_nt: TGTGCCAGCAGTTACTCCGCCTGGAACTATGGCTACACCTTC

cdr3_length: 13
d_call: TRBD1
j_call: TRBJ2-7
clone_size: NA
v_call: TRBV20-1
cdr3_aa: CSASVDRVYEQYF
cdr3_nt: TGCAGTGCTAGCGTAGACAGGGTCTACGAGCAGTACTTC

cdr3_length: 14
d_call: NA
j_call: TRBJ1-5
clone_size: NA
v_call: TRBV28
cdr3_aa: CASSWPVTNQPQHF
cdr3_nt: TGTGCCAGCAGTTGGCCAGTCACCAATCAGCCCCAGCATTTT

cdr3_length: 15
d_call: NA
j_call: TRBJ2-5
clone_size: many
v_call: TRBV9
cdr3_aa: CASSVLGMYQETQYF
cdr3_nt: TGTGCCAGCAGCGTCCTAGGGATGTACCAAGAGACCCAGTACTTC

cdr3_length: 12
d_call: NA
j_call: TRBJ1-4
clone_size: NA
v_call: TRBV7-9
cdr3_aa: CASSTGDSGMFF
cdr3_nt: TGTGCCAGCAGTACCGGCGACTCAGGGATGTTTTTT

cdr3_length: 12
d_call: TRBD1
j_call: TRBJ1-1
clone_size: many
v_call: TRBV2
cdr3_aa: CASHDRGQRAFF
cdr3_nt: TGTGCCAGCCACGACAGGGGGCAGAGGGCTTTCTTT

cdr3_length: 15
d_call: TRBD2
j_call: TRBJ2-3
clone_size: many
v_call: TRBV6-1
cdr3_aa: CASSELAGGPDTQYF
cdr3_nt: TGTGCCAGCAGTGAACTAGCGGGGGGGCCAGATACGCAGTATTTT

cdr3_length: 16
d_call: TRBD1
j_call: TRBJ2-3
clone_size: NA
v_call: TRBV7-2
cdr3_aa: CASSLPGQGSTDTQYF
cdr3_nt: TGTGCCAGCAGCTTACCGGGACAGGGAAGCACAGATACGCAGTATTTT

cdr3_length: 13
d_call: TRBD1
j_call: TRBJ2-7
clone_size: few
v_call: TRBV5-4
cdr3_aa: CASSQGQRYEQYF
cdr3_nt: TGTGCCAGCAGCCAGGGACAGCGGTACGAGCAGTACTTC

cdr3_length: 15
d_call: NA
j_call: TRBJ2-7
clone_size: NA
v_call: TRBV4-1
cdr3_aa: CASSHLPQGAYEQYF
cdr3_nt: TGCGCCAGCAGCCATCTTCCTCAAGGGGCCTACGAGCAGTACTTC

cdr3_length: 13
d_call: TRBD1
j_call: TRBJ1-2
clone_size: many
v_call: TRBV28
cdr3_aa: CASGQGADYGYTF
cdr3_nt: TGTGCCAGCGGTCAGGGGGCCGACTATGGCTACACCTTC

cdr3_length: 16
d_call: TRBD1
j_call: TRBJ1-5
clone_size: few
v_call: TRBV4-1
cdr3_aa: CASSPRTGAGNQPQHF
cdr3_nt: TGCGCCAGCAGCCCCAGGACAGGGGCGGGCAATCAGCCCCAGCATTTT

cdr3_length: 15
d_call: NA
j_call: TRBJ2-3
clone_size: NA
v_call: TRBV5-6
cdr3_aa: CASSLRRGPGDTQYF
cdr3_nt: TGTGCCAGCAGCTTGAGGCGGGGGCCGGGGGATACGCAGTATTTT

cdr3_length: 15
d_call: TRBD1
j_call: TRBJ2-1
clone_size: few
v_call: TRBV5-1
cdr3_aa: CASSKDRATYNEQFF
cdr3_nt: TGCGCCAGCAGCAAGGACAGGGCCACATACAATGAGCAGTTCTTC

cdr3_length: 14
d_call: NA
j_call: TRBJ2-1
clone_size: NA
v_call: TRBV20-1
cdr3_aa: CSARDARLVYEQFF
cdr3_nt: TGCAGTGCTAGAGATGCCCGACTAGTCTATGAGCAGTTCTTC

cdr3_length: 15
d_call: TRBD1
j_call: TRBJ2-3
clone_size: many
v_call: TRBV6-1
cdr3_aa: CASSEVGQGTDTQYF
cdr3_nt: TGTGCCAGCAGTGAAGTCGGACAGGGAACAGATACGCAGTATTTT

cdr3_length: 14
d_call: NA
j_call: TRBJ2-5
clone_size: many
v_call: TRBV5-6
cdr3_aa: CASSLGGPGETQYF
cdr3_nt: TGTGCCAGCAGTCTCGGGGGGCCAGGGGAGACCCAGTACTTC